The clone carrying this T cell receptor beta chain was counted between two and nine times. Its antigen is not known. The data originate from a study of cytomegalovirus exposure and HLA in healthy donors. Findings and caveats of the study: Later on, an analysis tied over 15,000 TCR beta sequences to HLA alleles at 0.05 false discovery rate.

CDR1 is MDHEN, CDR2 SYDVKM, per germline. This CDR3 comprises 15 residues. V lost 3 bases, J lost 4 bases, and 2 bases stayed unmatched. 60 Vbeta and 13 Jbeta primers were used in PCR. Sequencing used immunoSEQ multiplex PCR; TCRdb keeps in-frame clones, though not all of them. The sample comprises over 150,000 clones, around 80% of which are singletons, and 1% to 1.5% rests with the top ten. Donors counted as nominally healthy when sampled, yet unrecorded immune exposures were likely. The sequence was obtained from a girl aged 2-9 years in good health and CMV-seropositive. The chain carries TRBV28 and TRBJ2-1; TRBD2 aligns across 11 bases. The source material was PBMCs. The chain's CDR3 is CASSFSGRVYNEQFF. CDR3 DNA: TGTGCCAGCAGTTTTAGCGGGAGGGTATACAATGAGCAGTTCTTC.